These 9 T cell receptor beta chains originate from one sample sequenced in a study of blood T cell repertoires in COVID-19 (TCRdb year 2020). Libraries were built with the immunoSEQ multiplex PCR assay. TCRdb mirrors the immuneACCESS table, restricted to in-frame sequences. Some clones are absent from its copies; in checked studies, under half trace to an unresolved V gene, and the reason for the others is unknown. Across this sample there are around 120,000 clones, with around 79% seen only once. The ten largest clones capture 2.3% of the sample. The specimen sequenced was peripheral blood. All receptors come from a man aged 65-85 years with acute or convalescent COVID-19.

The J gene is TRBJ2-2, the V gene TRBV5-4, with 7 bases fitting TRBD2. CDR1 and CDR2 from the germline V gene are SGHNT and YYREEE (reference sequence). The V segment lost 3 bases and the J segment 4 bases; nucleotides outside the gene matches: 9. The CDR3 loop spans 16 amino acids. This CDR3 is CASSSRPTSSTGELFF. CDR3 in DNA: TGTGCCAGCAGCTCGCGGCCGACTAGCTCCACCGGGGAGCTGTTTTTT. Full variable domain (missing parts from reference TRBV5-4 and TRBJ2-2): ETGVTQSPTHLIKTRGQQVTLRCSSQSGHNTVSWYQQALGQGPQFIFQYYREEENGRGNFPPRFSGLQFPNYSSELNVNALELDDSALYLCASSSRPTSSTGELFFGEGSRLTVL.

The chain combines TRBV4-2 with TRBJ1-6, with 8 bases lining up with TRBD1. The CDR3 has 18 amino acids. The V gene end was trimmed by 1 base and the J gene end by 5 bases; junction bases not matched to a gene: 10. Germline CDR1 LGHNA, CDR2 YNFKEQ. CDR3 loop: CASSQGRTGSLNNSPLHF. The CDR3 nucleotides are TGTGCCAGCAGCCAAGGGAGGACAGGGTCGTTGAATAATTCACCCCTCCACTTT.

V is TRBV4-1 and J is TRBJ2-3, with D possibly TRBD2 on 6 matching bases. Germline V lookup: CDR1 MGHRA, CDR2 YSYEKL. This CDR3 is 12 amino acids long. Trimming stripped 0 bases from V and 14 bases from J, with 12 bases between. The CDR3 sequence is CASSQEASARYF. The DNA of the CDR3 is TGCGCCAGCAGCCAAGAGGCTAGCGCCCGGTATTTT.

The V gene is TRBV5-1, the J gene TRBJ2-1; TRBD2 matches 13 bases. Germline V gives CDR1 SGHRS, CDR2 YFSETQ. V lost 0 bases to trimming and J lost 2 bases; unmatched junction nucleotides: 8. The CDR3 spans 19 residues. The DNA for the CDR3 is TGCGCCAGCAGCTTGGCGGCCACTAGCGGGGGGGCAGCCTACAATGAGCAGTTCTTC. Residues: CASSLAATSGGAAYNEQFF.

This clone was observed a handful of times. The rearrangement uses TRBV28 and TRBJ1-1; 11 positions match TRBD1. The length of the CDR3 is 14 residues. Trimming at V came to 8 bases and at J to 0 bases, leaving 2 bases not matched to a gene. CDR1 MDHEN and CDR2 SYDVKM come from the germline V gene. The CDR3 sequence is CASGQGAMNTEAFF. The CDR3 bases are TGTGCCAGCGGACAGGGGGCGATGAACACTGAAGCTTTCTTT.

This clone was counted a single time. CDR3 sequence reads: CASSTTRTGRYEQYF. In DNA, the CDR3 is TGTGCCAGCAGCACGACGAGGACAGGACGATACGAGCAGTACTTC. The rearrangement joins TRBV7-2 to TRBJ2-7, with 7 bases matching TRBD1. From germline, CDR1 is SGHTA and CDR2 FQGNSA. The CDR3 is 15 residues long. The V gene end was trimmed by 5 bases and the J gene end by 4 bases; junction bases not matched to a gene: 11. Looking up the rest from reference TRBV7-2 and TRBJ2-7 gives the full variable domain: GAGVSQSPSNKVTEKGKDVELRCDPISGHTALYWYRQSLGQGLEFLIYFQGNSAPDKSGLPSDRFSAERTGGSVSTLTIQRTQQEDSAVYLCASSTTRTGRYEQYFGPGTRLTVT.

J is TRBJ2-1 and V is TRBV6-2 or TRBV6-3; 9 bases match TRBD2. The CDR3 sequence is 15 residues long. CDR1 is MNHEY, CDR2 SVGEGT, per germline. V lost 7 bases and J lost 6; bases outside the gene matches: 10. CDR3 protein: CASTPWSGGFNEQFF. In nucleotides, the CDR3 is TGTGCCAGCACCCCGTGGAGCGGGGGGTTCAATGAGCAGTTCTTC.

V and J are TRBV6-5 and TRBJ2-3, with 10 bases matching TRBD1. The CDR3 is 15 residues long. CDR1 is MNHEY, CDR2 SVGAGI, per germline. With V trimmed by 6 bases and J by 0 bases, 3 bases remained unmatched. The chain's CDR3 is CASRPTGGSTDTQYF. DNA for the CDR3: TGTGCCAGCAGGCCGACAGGGGGCAGCACAGATACGCAGTATTTT.

This clone has more than one count but fewer than ten. This sequence joins TRBV4-2 and TRBJ2-3; 7 bases are a match to TRBD2. V trimming: 4 bases; J trimming: 4 bases; junction bases outside the gene matches: 8. The CDR3 sequence is 15 residues long. Germline V gene data show CDR1 as LGHNA and CDR2 as YNFKEQ. The CDR3 region has the DNA TGTGCCAGCAGCCCCAAGCGGGGAGGCGCAGATACGCAGTATTTT. It encodes CASSPKRGGADTQYF.